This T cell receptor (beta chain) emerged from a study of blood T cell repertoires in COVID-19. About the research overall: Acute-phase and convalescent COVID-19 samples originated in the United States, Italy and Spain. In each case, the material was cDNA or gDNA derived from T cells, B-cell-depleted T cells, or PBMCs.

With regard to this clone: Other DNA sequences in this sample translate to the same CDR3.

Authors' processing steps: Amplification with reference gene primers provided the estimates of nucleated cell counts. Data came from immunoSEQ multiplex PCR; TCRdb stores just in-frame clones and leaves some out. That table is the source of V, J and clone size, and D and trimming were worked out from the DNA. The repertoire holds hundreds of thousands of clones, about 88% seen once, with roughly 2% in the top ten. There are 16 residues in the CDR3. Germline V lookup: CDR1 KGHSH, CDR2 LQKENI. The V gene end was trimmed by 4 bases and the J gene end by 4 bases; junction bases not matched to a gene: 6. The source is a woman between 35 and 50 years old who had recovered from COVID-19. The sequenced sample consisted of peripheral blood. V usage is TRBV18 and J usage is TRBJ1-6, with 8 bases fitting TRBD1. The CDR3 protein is CASSQQTGGYNSPLHF. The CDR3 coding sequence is TGTGCCAGCTCACAACAAACAGGGGGGTATAATTCACCCCTCCACTTT.